Following are 16 T cell receptor beta chains from one sample sequenced in a study of OX40 agonist ivuxolimab in advanced cancers. Only in-frame clones appear in the TCRdb table, and some are missing; sequencing was by immunoSEQ multiplex PCR. The sample carries around 140,000 clones, about 93% recorded once. The sample was CD4+ or CD8+ T cells sorted from blood, taken in a trial of the OX40 agonist ivuxolimab. The receptors here all came from an adult with an advanced solid tumor such as melanoma, head and neck, liver or kidney cancer.

The chain is built from TRBV4-2 and TRBJ2-1, with D perhaps matching TRBD2 (6 bases). Per the germline V gene, CDR1 is LGHNA and CDR2 is YNFKEQ. There are 15 residues in the CDR3. V dropped 0 bases and J dropped 4 bases, with 10 bases sitting between them. CDR3 in DNA: TGTGCCAGCAGCCAAGAGGGACTCCAATACAATGAGCAGTTCTTC. Translation: CASSQEGLQYNEQFF.

The chain recombines TRBV10-2 with TRBJ2-1; 14 bases align to TRBD2. In germline, CDR1 is WSHSY, CDR2 SAAADI. CDR3 length: 15 residues. The J segment lost 7 bases and the V segment lost 6 bases, leaving 5 bases of the junction unmatched. CDR3 bases: TGCGCCAGCAGGACTAGCGGGGGGGCGTCGAATGAGCAGTTCTTC. This sequence encodes CASRTSGGASNEQFF.

V is TRBV6-5 and J is TRBJ2-7, with 7 bases that match TRBD1. After removal of 3 bases from V and 2 bases from J, the junction contained 7 bases not matched to a gene. The CDR3 extends over 15 amino acids. Germline CDR1 and CDR2: MNHEY and SVGAGI. As DNA, the CDR3 is TGTGCCAGCAGTTATGAACAGGGGACCCCCTACGAGCAGTACTTC. This codes for CASSYEQGTPYEQYF.

CDR3 amino acids: CASSGQGLSLYF. CDR3 DNA: TGTGCCAGCAGTGGACAGGGCTTATCCCTATACTTC. The V call is TRBV2, the J call TRBJ2-4; 7 bases fit TRBD1. Trimming cost V 4 bases and J 16 bases; bases outside gene matches: 10. This CDR3 has 12 residues. Germline V gene data show CDR1 as SNHLY and CDR2 as FYNNEI. Combining the CDR3 with reference TRBV2 and TRBJ2-4 gives the whole variable domain EPEVTQTPSHQVTQMGQEVILRCVPISNHLYFYWYRQILGQKVEFLVSFYNNEISEKSEIFDDQFSVERPDGSNFTLKIRSTKLEDSAMYFCASSGQGLSLYFGAGTRLSVL.

This chain links TRBV5-1 with TRBJ2-5, with 8 nucleotides matching TRBD2. This CDR3 contains 15 residues. The V and J ends lost 5 bases and 2 bases, in that order; junction bases with no gene match: 8. The germline CDR1 and CDR2 sequences are SGHRS and YFSETQ. The CDR3 region is CASRDPRGAQETQYF. The CDR3 coding sequence is TGCGCCAGCAGGGATCCGCGGGGGGCTCAAGAGACCCAGTACTTC.

The genes are TRBV28 and TRBJ1-3; 7 bases align to TRBD1. The V gene's germline CDR1 is MDHEN and CDR2 SYDVKM. This CDR3 comprises 17 residues. V shed 3 bases and J 3 bases; nucleotides not matched to a gene: 11. CDR3 region: CASSFQGTALGGNTIYF. In DNA, the CDR3 is TGTGCCAGCAGTTTTCAAGGGACAGCCCTGGGTGGAAACACCATATATTTT.

This sequence joins TRBV6-6 and TRBJ2-2; D not certain. This CDR3 comprises 13 residues. V was clipped by 4 bases and J by 10 bases, with 13 bases between them. Germline CDR1 and CDR2: MNHNY and SVGAGI (reference sequence). The CDR3 region is CASSFSQPVELFF. DNA for the CDR3: TGTGCCAGCAGTTTCAGTCAGCCTGTGGAGCTGTTTTTT.

The rearrangement joins TRBV7-6 to TRBJ1-4; D call uncertain. The CDR3 totals 15 residues. The germline V and J ends were trimmed by 0 bases and 0 bases, with 5 bases remaining between them. Looked up from germline, CDR1 is SGHVS and CDR2 is FNYEAQ. The CDR3 region has the DNA TGTGCCAGCAGCTTAGCGCACACAACTAATGAAAAACTGTTTTTT. Its protein is CASSLAHTTNEKLFF.

This clone was picked up one time. This chain links TRBV11-1 with TRBJ2-3; the D gene is possibly TRBD2 (5 bases). Trimming cost V 3 bases and J 4 bases, with 8 bases left between them. This CDR3 spans 13 amino acids. The V gene's germline CDR1 is SGHAT and CDR2 FQDESV (reference sequence). The CDR3 protein is CASSFGGSDTQYF. CDR3 DNA sequence: TGTGCCAGCAGCTTCGGAGGTTCAGATACGCAGTATTTT. Based on the CDR3 plus reference TRBV11-1 and TRBJ2-3, the full variable domain is EAEVAQSPRYKITEKSQAVAFWCDPISGHATLYWYRQILGQGPELLVQFQDESVVDDSQLPKDRFSAERLKGVDSTLKIQPAELGDSAMYLCASSFGGSDTQYFGPGTRLTVL.

This chain joins TRBV4-3 and TRBJ2-3; no clear D gene. This CDR3 has 14 residues. Trimming took off 2 bases at V and 0 bases at J, with 6 bases between the two ends. The germline CDR1 and CDR2 sequences are LGHNA and YSLEER. The CDR3 is CASSQFPSTDTQYF. Here the CDR3 DNA reads TGCGCCAGCAGCCAATTTCCAAGCACAGATACGCAGTATTTT.

V is TRBV7-9 and J is TRBJ2-2, with TRBD1 matching 9 bases. The CDR3 totals 17 residues. Germline V gene lookup returns CDR1 SEHNR and CDR2 FQNEAQ (reference sequence). J was trimmed by 4 bases and V by 5 bases; bases with no gene match: 11. This CDR3 reads CASSQPPGTGFTGELFF. The DNA for the CDR3 is TGTGCCAGCAGCCAGCCCCCCGGGACAGGGTTCACCGGGGAGCTGTTTTTT.

This clone came up once. This rearrangement joins TRBV5-5 to TRBJ1-6; D remains ambiguous. The ends were cut back, 1 base at V and 0 bases at J, with 11 bases in the middle. CDR1 and CDR2 from the germline V gene are SGHKS and YYEKEE (reference sequence). This CDR3 comprises 17 residues. CDR3 sequence (DNA): TGTGCCAGCAGCTTGCGGGAGCCTAGCTCCTATAATTCACCCCTCCACTTT. It is translated as CASSLREPSSYNSPLHF.

The chain couples TRBV6-6 to TRBJ1-1; 7 nucleotides agree with TRBD1. V was pared by 5 bases and J by 10 bases, with 7 bases of the junction left unmatched. CDR3 length: 12 amino acids. The V gene's germline CDR1 is MNHNY and CDR2 SVGAGI (reference sequence). CDR3 sequence reads: CASSRGTERAFF. In nucleotides, the CDR3 is TGTGCCAGCAGTCGCGGGACAGAGAGAGCTTTCTTT.

The chain combines TRBV10-3 with TRBJ1-2; 11 bases align to TRBD1. CDR1 is ENHRY, CDR2 SYGVKD, per germline. V shed 10 bases and J 4 bases; nucleotides not matched to a gene: 5. The CDR3 extends over 13 amino acids. CDR3: CATWTGGPYGYTF. The CDR3 DNA reads TGTGCCACCTGGACAGGGGGCCCCTATGGCTACACCTTC.

This clone occurred once. This chain links TRBV28 with TRBJ2-5; 9 nucleotides match TRBD1. This CDR3 has 15 residues. V gave up 5 bases and J gave up 3 bases; unmatched junction bases: 7. From germline, CDR1 is MDHEN and CDR2 SYDVKM. CDR3 in amino acids: CASSRPGTGKETQYF. DNA of the CDR3: TGTGCCAGCAGTCGGCCCGGGACAGGGAAAGAGACCCAGTACTTC.

The chain has TRBV19 and TRBJ2-1; 12 bases are a match to TRBD2. This CDR3 spans 19 amino acids. V dropped 7 bases and J dropped 0; count of bases not matched to a gene: 13. The V gene's germline CDR1 is LNHDA and CDR2 SQIVND (reference sequence). The chain's CDR3 is CASNPWTSGDYSSYNEQFF. DNA for the CDR3: TGTGCCAGTAACCCATGGACTAGCGGGGATTACAGCTCCTACAATGAGCAGTTCTTC.